What follows are 26 T cell receptor beta chains derived from one specimen sequenced in a study of CD8 T cells in ankylosing spondylitis (dated by TCRdb to 2015 to 2018). The library was made by 5' RACE. Sequencing relied on an Illumina HiSeq 2500. TCRdb passed the public sequencing reads through fastp at Q25 and MiXCR, retaining productive beta sequences. Identical CDR3 protein sequences are pooled into one entry, listed with their most common genes and DNA. The sample table shows 250,000 to 300,000 distinct CDR3 sequences, and about 19% are seen once. Around 8% of the sample is held by the ten biggest clonotypes. The sample comprised blood, either unsorted or a sorted T cell fraction (not recorded which). The receptor source for this set is a male donor with ankylosing spondylitis or in good health (not recorded which).

This chain connects TRBV2 to TRBJ2-5; D gene ambiguous. Trimming shortened V by 2 bases and J by 1 base, and 8 bases separated the two germline ends. The CDR3 loop spans 14 amino acids. Germline CDR1 is SNHLY and CDR2 is FYNNEI. The CDR3 region is CASSEWGFQETQYF. In nucleotides, the CDR3 is TGTGCCAGCAGTGAATGGGGATTCCAAGAGACCCAGTACTTC.

The genes are TRBV30 and TRBJ2-4, with D uncertain. The CDR3 has 14 amino acids. V was clipped by 0 bases and J by 7 bases, with 13 bases between them. Germline CDR1 and CDR2: GTSNPN and SVGIG (reference sequence). The CDR3 protein is CAWSVPSFGNIQYF. The CDR3 bases are TGTGCCTGGAGTGTACCGAGTTTTGGGAACATTCAGTACTTC.

V is TRBV18 and J is TRBJ2-3; D is perhaps TRBD2 (6 bases). Per germline, CDR1 KGHSH and CDR2 LQKENI. This CDR3 region has 14 residues. Trimming shortened V by 8 bases and J by 2 bases, and 14 bases separated the two germline ends. The CDR3 sequence: CASILGGATDTQYF. The CDR3 DNA follows: TGTGCCAGCATCCTCGGGGGAGCCACAGATACGCAGTATTTT.

This clonotype was recorded a few times. The rearrangement uses TRBV12-3 or TRBV12-4 and TRBJ2-3, with D perhaps matching TRBD2 (7 bases). V lost 6 bases, J lost 0 bases, and 16 bases lay in between. The CDR3 runs to 16 residues. CDR3 residues: CASSPRGGLSTDTQYF. CDR3 nucleotides: TGTGCCAGCAGCCCGAGGGGGGGGTTGAGCACAGATACGCAGTATTTT.

This clonotype appeared a few times. V usage is TRBV12-3 or TRBV12-4 and J usage is TRBJ2-2; D may be TRBD1 (5 bases). The CDR3 is 14 residues long. V lost 5 bases and J lost 5, with 12 bases in between. CDR3 in DNA: TGTGCCAGCAGTACCGACAGATTGACCGGGGAGCTGTTTTTT. It codes for CASSTDRLTGELFF.

This clonotype was seen only a few times. The chain links TRBV25-1 to TRBJ2-3; D gene ambiguous. The V gene lost 1 base and the J gene lost 2 bases, with 13 bases spanning the gap. CDR1 MGHDK and CDR2 SYGVNS come from the germline V gene. The CDR3 sequence is 16 residues long. DNA of the CDR3: TGTGCCAGCAGTGAATTCACGCCAGGAAACACAGATACGCAGTATTTT. This gives the protein CASSEFTPGNTDTQYF.

The chain joins TRBV3-1 to TRBJ1-5, with D maybe TRBD1 (5 bases). Germline V gene lookup returns CDR1 LGHDT and CDR2 YNNKEL (reference sequence). Trimming stripped 0 bases from V and 3 bases from J, with 6 bases between. The CDR3 extends over 14 amino acids. The CDR3 DNA follows: TGTGCCAGCAGCCAAGAGGGGACCAATCAGCCCCAGCATTTT. This sequence encodes CASSQEGTNQPQHF.

This clonotype was seen a few times. The gene calls are TRBV20-1 and TRBJ1-1; unclear D gene. The CDR3 has 12 residues. V lost 4 bases and J lost 4, with 10 bases in between. The germline gives CDR1 DFQATT, CDR2 SNEGSKA (reference sequence). This CDR3 is CSATQRVTEAFF. The CDR3 DNA reads as TGCAGTGCTACCCAGAGGGTCACTGAAGCTTTCTTT.

The J gene is TRBJ2-7, the V gene TRBV15; D gene ambiguous. Trimming took 0 bases from V and 2 from J, leaving 8 bases between them. From germline, CDR1 is LNHNV and CDR2 YYDKDF (reference sequence). There are 14 residues in the CDR3. CDR3 bases: TGTGCCACCAGCAGAGAACCCGGCCCCTACGAGCAGTACGTC. It translates to CATSREPGPYEQYV.

V gene TRBV27 combines with J gene TRBJ2-1; D is unresolved. The CDR3 covers 17 residues. V was shortened by 0 bases and J by 6 bases, with 18 bases between the two germline ends. The germline gives CDR1 MNHEY, CDR2 SMNVEV (reference sequence). Here the CDR3 reads CASSLSVRIPQSNEQFF. The CDR3 DNA reads TGTGCCAGCAGTTTATCGGTTCGGATTCCCCAGTCCAATGAGCAGTTCTTC.

The rearrangement uses TRBV21-1 and TRBJ2-7; the table calls TRBD1, which could not be checked here. TRBV21-1 is classified as a pseudogene. This CDR3 is 18 amino acids long. DNA of the CDR3: TGTGCCAGCAGCAAAGCCGGAGTTCAGGGGTTAAAGGATTACGAGCAGTACGTC. This gives the protein CASSKAGVQGLKDYEQYV.

This clonotype appeared many times. The CDR3 coding sequence is TGCAGTGCACAGACTAGCGGGAGGGTGGTTGAGACCCAGTACTTC. Its translation is CSAQTSGRVVETQYF. This rearrangement joins TRBV20-1 to TRBJ2-5, with TRBD2 identical over 14 bases. The germline gives CDR1 DFQATT, CDR2 SNEGSKA (reference sequence). Germline trimming cut 6 bases from V and 5 bases from J; bases unmatched to any gene: 8. There are 15 residues in the CDR3.

This clonotype has only a few counts. This chain joins TRBV20-1 and TRBJ1-5, with D possibly being TRBD1 (6 bases). V lost 1 base, J lost 6 bases, and 10 bases lay in between. Germline CDR1 and CDR2: DFQATT and SNEGSKA (reference sequence). CDR3 length equals 13 residues. CDR3 in amino acids: CSARGGGPQPQHF. The CDR3 DNA reads as TGCAGTGCTAGAGGCGGGGGGCCTCAGCCCCAGCATTTT.

This clonotype was counted between two and nine times. The chain joins TRBV20-1 to TRBJ2-3, with 11 bases aligning to TRBD2. Germline CDR1 is DFQATT and CDR2 is SNEGSKA (reference sequence). With 5 bases clipped from V and 3 bases from J, the junction kept 4 bases outside the gene matches. The CDR3 spans 14 residues. CDR3 in DNA: TGCAGTGCTGGACTAGCGGGTACGACAGATACGCAGTATTTT. Translated, it gives CSAGLAGTTDTQYF.

This clonotype showed up many times. This chain connects TRBV27 to TRBJ1-6, with D tentatively TRBD1 (5 bases). This CDR3 has 16 amino acids. V gave up 3 bases and J gave up 0 bases, with 9 bases separating them. The germline CDR1 and CDR2 sequences are MNHEY and SMNVEV (reference sequence). The CDR3 DNA follows: TGTGCCAGCAGTTTGTGGGGGAGCTCCTATAATTCACCCCTCCACTTT. Translation gives CASSLWGSSYNSPLHF.

V and J are TRBV28 and TRBJ2-3; D gene uncertain. V was shortened by 10 bases and J by 6 bases, with 8 bases between the two germline ends. The CDR3 length is 10 residues. CDR1 is MDHEN, CDR2 SYDVKM, per germline. The CDR3: CATSRDTQYF. CDR3 coding DNA: TGTGCCACATCCAGGGATACGCAGTATTTT.

This clonotype showed up many times. This chain connects TRBV29-1 to TRBJ2-1; D not resolved. The CDR3 covers 12 residues. The V and J ends lost 3 bases and 6 bases respectively, with 9 bases between them. Germline values: CDR1 SQVTM, CDR2 ANQGSEA. The CDR3 nucleotides read TGCAGCGTTGAGGAAAACAGCAATGAGCAGTTCTTC. Protein product: CSVEENSNEQFF.

The chain links TRBV20-1 to TRBJ2-2; possibly TRBD2 for D (6 bases). The CDR3 sequence is 13 residues long. V was shortened by 5 bases and J by 6 bases, with 13 bases between the two germline ends. In germline, CDR1 is DFQATT, CDR2 SNEGSKA (reference sequence). The CDR3 is CSAGRLVAGELFF. The DNA for the CDR3 is TGCAGTGCTGGAAGACTAGTCGCCGGGGAGCTGTTTTTT.

This clonotype was observed at least ten times. V and J are TRBV3-1 and TRBJ1-2; D is uncertain. Germline-derived CDR1 and CDR2 are LGHDT and YNNKEL (reference sequence). Trimming pared 0 bases from V and 9 bases from J, leaving 11 bases between. The CDR3 is 13 residues long. Here the CDR3 DNA reads TGTGCCAGCAGCCAAGATCTCGGGGAACGCTACACCTTC. This codes for CASSQDLGERYTF.

This clonotype was recorded a few times. The chain carries TRBV5-1 and TRBJ2-1; 9 bases are a match to TRBD2. Germline CDR1 reads SGHRS; CDR2 reads YFSETQ. The J segment lost 4 bases and the V segment lost 2 bases, leaving 16 bases of the junction unmatched. CDR3 size: 19 residues. CDR3 DNA sequence: TGCGCCAGCAGCTTCTTTTCAGCGGGGGGCGCCACTCCATACAATGAGCAGTTCTTC. Translation: CASSFFSAGGATPYNEQFF.

The gene calls are TRBV5-1 and TRBJ2-3; 7 bases line up with TRBD2. The CDR3 has 15 residues. V lost 6 bases to trimming and J lost 6 bases; unmatched junction nucleotides: 13. Germline CDR1 and CDR2: SGHRS and YFSETQ. This CDR3 is CASMTGGSGADTQYF. In nucleotides, the CDR3 is TGCGCCAGCATGACCGGCGGGAGCGGTGCGGATACGCAGTATTTT.

This chain uses TRBV28 with TRBJ2-7, with D unclear. Germline-derived CDR1 and CDR2 are MDHEN and SYDVKM. This CDR3 has 14 amino acids. Trimming took 1 base from V and 1 from J, leaving 8 bases between them. CDR3 amino acids: CASSLYHKSYEQYV. CDR3 nucleotides: TGTGCCAGCAGTTTATACCACAAGTCCTACGAGCAGTACGTC.

The CDR3 nucleotides are TGTGCCAGCAGCTCCCCGGCGGGGGGCAACACTGAAGCTTTCTTT. Translated, it gives CASSSPAGGNTEAFF. The chain uses TRBV5-5 and TRBJ1-1; D possibly corresponds to TRBD1 (6 bases). Trimming cost V 3 bases and J 2 bases, with 14 bases left between them. The length of the CDR3 is 15 residues. Germline CDR1 SGHKS, CDR2 YYEKEE (reference sequence).

This clonotype was detected ten times or more. The chain recombines TRBV7-2 with TRBJ2-1; TRBD2 agrees at 10 bases. The germline CDR1 and CDR2 sequences are SGHTA and FQGNSA. The CDR3 is made up of 17 amino acids. The V gene end was trimmed by 0 bases and the J gene end by 5 bases; junction bases not matched to a gene: 7. The CDR3 spells CASSLAGTSGANNEQFF. For the CDR3, the DNA is TGTGCCAGCAGCTTAGCAGGCACTAGCGGGGCGAACAATGAGCAGTTCTTC. Variable domain in full (rest from reference TRBV7-2 and TRBJ2-1): GAGVSQSPSNKVTEKGKDVELRCDPISGHTALYWYRQSLGQGLEFLIYFQGNSAPDKSGLPSDRFSAERTGGSVSTLTIQRTQQEDSAVYLCASSLAGTSGANNEQFFGPGTRLTVL.

The chain links TRBV29-1 to TRBJ2-1; 9 nucleotides align to TRBD2. The CDR3 contains 17 residues. J gave up 5 bases and V 7 bases, and 18 bases lay outside the gene matches. Germline V gene data show CDR1 as SQVTM and CDR2 as ANQGSEA. CDR3 coding DNA: TGCAGCGCAAGACAGGGTTCGGTAGCGGGAGTCAACAATGAGCAGTTCTTC. Translating it yields CSARQGSVAGVNNEQFF.

The V call is TRBV3-1, the J call TRBJ2-3; D might be TRBD2 (6 bases). CDR3 length: 14 amino acids. Germline V gene lookup returns CDR1 LGHDT and CDR2 YNNKEL (reference sequence). The V end lost 1 base, the J end lost 12 bases, and 17 bases lay between the germline ends. CDR3 loop: CASSQGGAGPEQYF. The CDR3 DNA sequence: TGTGCCAGCAGCCAAGGTGGGGCGGGGCCGGAACAGTATTTT.